This T cell receptor (beta chain) is drawn from a study of identical twins. Trimming cost V 3 bases and J 4 bases, with 15 bases left between them. This CDR3 contains 15 residues. CDR1 MNHEY and CDR2 SVGAGI come from the germline V gene. Note on this clonotype: Antigen unknown.

Regarding the study as a whole: Within twin pairs, the out-of-frame alpha sequences they shared showed excess low generation probability. Modeled out-of-frame TCR alpha sharing in monozygotic twins fell below observed levels.

TCRdb independently ran MiXCR on the 5' RACE reads; one entry per CDR3 protein. The sample records 1.5 million to 2 million distinct CDR3 sequences, under 35% being singletons. This chain links TRBV6-5 with TRBJ1-2; D is unresolved. The TCR was taken from a newborn girl in good health. Material: cord blood. The chain's CDR3 is CASSYRPAGLYGYTF. In nucleotides, the CDR3 is TGTGCCAGCAGTTATCGACCAGCAGGTCTCTATGGCTACACCTTC.